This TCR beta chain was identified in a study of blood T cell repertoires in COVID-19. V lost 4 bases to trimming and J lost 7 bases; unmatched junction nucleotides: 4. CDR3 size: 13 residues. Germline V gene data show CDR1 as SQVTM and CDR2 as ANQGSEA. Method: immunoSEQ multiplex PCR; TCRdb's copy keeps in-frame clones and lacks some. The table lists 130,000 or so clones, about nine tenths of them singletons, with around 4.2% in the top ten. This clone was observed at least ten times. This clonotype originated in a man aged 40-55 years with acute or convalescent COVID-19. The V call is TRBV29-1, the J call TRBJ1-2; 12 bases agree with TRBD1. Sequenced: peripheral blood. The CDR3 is CSVVGTGGLGYTF. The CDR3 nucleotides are TGCAGCGTTGTGGGGACAGGGGGCCTTGGCTACACCTTC.